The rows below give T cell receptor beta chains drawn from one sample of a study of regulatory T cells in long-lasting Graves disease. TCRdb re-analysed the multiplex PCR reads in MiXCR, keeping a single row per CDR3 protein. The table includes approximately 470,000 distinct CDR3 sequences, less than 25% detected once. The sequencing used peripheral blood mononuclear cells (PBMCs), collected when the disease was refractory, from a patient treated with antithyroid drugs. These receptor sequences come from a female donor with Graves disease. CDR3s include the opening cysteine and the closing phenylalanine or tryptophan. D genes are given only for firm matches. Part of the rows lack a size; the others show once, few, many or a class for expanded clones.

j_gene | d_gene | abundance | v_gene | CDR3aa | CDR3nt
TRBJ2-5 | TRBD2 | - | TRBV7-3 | CASSLLAGGLETQYF | TGTGCCAGCAGCTTATTAGCGGGAGGGTTAGAGACCCAGTACTTC
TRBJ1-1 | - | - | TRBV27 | CASRNRGPNTEAFF | TGTGCCAGCCGAAATCGGGGCCCGAACACTGAAGCTTTCTTT
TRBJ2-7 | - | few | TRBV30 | CACSIGRRLGYEQYF | TGTGCCTGTTCAATCGGTAGGCGTTTGGGCTACGAGCAGTACTTC
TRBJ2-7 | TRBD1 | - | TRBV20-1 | CRAKNRDRVYEQYF | TGCAGAGCCAAAAACCGGGACAGGGTCTACGAGCAGTACTTC
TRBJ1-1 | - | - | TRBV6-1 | CASSPDRENTEAFF | TGTGCCAGCAGCCCCGACCGAGAGAACACTGAAGCTTTCTTT
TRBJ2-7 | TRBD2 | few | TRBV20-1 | CSARAGLADLSPSYEQYF | TGCAGTGCTAGAGCCGGACTAGCGGATCTAAGCCCCTCCTACGAGCAGTACTTC
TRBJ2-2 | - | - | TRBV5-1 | CASRDRSAGELFF | TGCGCCAGCAGGGACAGATCTGCCGGGGAGCTGTTTTTT
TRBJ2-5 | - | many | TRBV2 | CASTIDRGFWETQYF | TGTGCCAGCACCATTGACCGGGGTTTCTGGGAGACCCAGTACTTC
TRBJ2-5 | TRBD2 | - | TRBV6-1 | CASSNPWTSLETQHF | TGTGCCAGCAGTAACCCCTGGACTAGCCTGGAGACCCAGCACTTC
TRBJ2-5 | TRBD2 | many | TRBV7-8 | CASSPHLGGYQETQYF | TGTGCCAGCAGCCCTCATTTGGGGGGGTACCAAGAGACCCAGTACTTC
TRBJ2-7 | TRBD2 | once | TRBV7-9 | CASSQPLAGELHYEQYF | TGTGCCAGCAGCCAGCCACTAGCGGGAGAGCTACACTACGAGCAGTACTTC
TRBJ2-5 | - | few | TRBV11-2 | CASSYPGDEYF | TGTGCCAGCAGTTACCCCGGGGACGAGTACTTC
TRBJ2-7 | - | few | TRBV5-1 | CASSTSRRRNEQYF | TGCGCCAGCAGCACCTCTCGGCGCAGGAACGAGCAGTACTTC
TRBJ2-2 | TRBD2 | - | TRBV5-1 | CASTRGLAATGELFF | TGCGCCAGCACCAGAGGACTAGCGGCTACCGGGGAGCTGTTTTTT
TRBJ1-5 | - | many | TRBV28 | CASSLGVAQHF | TGTGCCAGCAGTTTAGGTGTCGCCCAGCATTTT
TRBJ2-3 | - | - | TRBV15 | CATSNNRGRTDTQYF | TGTGCCACCAGCAATAATCGGGGGAGGACAGATACGCAGTATTTT
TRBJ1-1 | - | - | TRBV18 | CASSPVSGTEAFF | TGTGCCAGCTCACCTGTGAGTGGGACTGAAGCTTTCTTT
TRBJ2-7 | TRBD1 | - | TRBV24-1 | CATSDLGTGRNEQYF | TGTGCCACCAGTGACCTTGGGACAGGGAGGAACGAGCAGTACTTC
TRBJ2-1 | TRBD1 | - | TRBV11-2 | CASSTWTGDKSSYNEQFF | TGTGCCAGCAGCACCTGGACAGGGGACAAGAGCTCCTACAATGAGCAGTTCTTC
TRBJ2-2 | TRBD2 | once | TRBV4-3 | CASSPRGGWDTGELFF | TGCGCCAGCAGCCCCCGGGGGGGTTGGGACACCGGGGAGCTGTTTTTT
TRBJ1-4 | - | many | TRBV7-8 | CASSLARVNRNNNEKLFF | TGTGCCAGCAGCTTAGCGAGGGTTAACAGAAACAATAATGAAAAACTGTTTTTT
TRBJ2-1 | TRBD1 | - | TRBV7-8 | CASSEVGQIPYNEQFF | TGTGCCAGCAGTGAAGTGGGACAGATCCCATACAATGAGCAGTTCTTC
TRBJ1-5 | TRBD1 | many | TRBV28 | CASKHRGISPQHF | TGTGCCAGCAAACACAGGGGGATATCGCCCCAGCATTTT
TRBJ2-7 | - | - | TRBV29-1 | CSVRAPAYEQYF | TGCAGCGTTAGGGCCCCCGCCTACGAGCAGTACTTC
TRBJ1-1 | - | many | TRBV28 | CASSSSLGKRENTEAFF | TGTGCCAGCAGTTCCTCCCTGGGGAAACGAGAGAACACTGAAGCTTTCTTT
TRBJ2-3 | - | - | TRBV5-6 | CASSLWQGWTDTQYF | TGTGCCAGCAGCTTGTGGCAGGGTTGGACAGATACGCAGTATTTT
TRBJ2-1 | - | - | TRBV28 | CASSFLSGLVNEQFF | TGTGCCAGCAGTTTCCTTAGTGGGCTTGTCAATGAGCAGTTCTTC
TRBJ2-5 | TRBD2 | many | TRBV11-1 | CASSLDSGSETQYF | TGTGCCAGCAGCTTAGATAGCGGGAGTGAGACCCAGTACTTC
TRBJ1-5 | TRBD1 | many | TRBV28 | CASSEVRQGTQPQHF | TGTGCCAGCAGTGAAGTTCGACAGGGAACTCAGCCCCAGCATTTT
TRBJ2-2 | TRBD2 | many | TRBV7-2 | CASSFIRASGRVVGELFF | TGTGCCAGCAGCTTTATCCGGGCTAGCGGGAGGGTGGTCGGGGAGCTGTTTTTT
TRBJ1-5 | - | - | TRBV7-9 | CASSLGQPNQPQHF | TGTGCCAGCAGCCTTGGACAGCCCAATCAGCCCCAGCATTTT
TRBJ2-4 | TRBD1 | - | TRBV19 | CASSRGDRKVAKNIQYF | TGTGCCAGTAGCAGGGGGGACAGGAAAGTTGCCAAAAACATTCAGTACTTC
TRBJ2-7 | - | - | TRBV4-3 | CASSQVRQYEQYF | TGCGCCAGCAGCCAAGTTAGACAGTACGAGCAGTACTTC
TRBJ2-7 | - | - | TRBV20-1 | CSARIQGHEQYF | TGCAGTGCTAGAATTCAGGGCCACGAGCAGTACTTC
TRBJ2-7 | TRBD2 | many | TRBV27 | CATSTLAGLSEQYF | TGTGCCACCTCGACTCTAGCGGGGCTTTCCGAGCAGTACTTC
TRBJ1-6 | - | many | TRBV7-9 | CASSLGGAYNSPLHF | TGTGCCAGCAGCTTAGGGGGCGCCTATAATTCACCCCTCCACTTT
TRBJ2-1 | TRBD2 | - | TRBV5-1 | CASSLEGTSGRHEQFF | TGCGCCAGCAGCTTGGAAGGAACTAGCGGGAGGCACGAGCAGTTCTTC
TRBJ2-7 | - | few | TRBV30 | CAGGDYEQYF | TGTGCCGGAGGCGACTACGAGCAGTACTTC
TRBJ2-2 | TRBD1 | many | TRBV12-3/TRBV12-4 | CASRGDRGKSGELFF | TGTGCCAGCAGGGGGGACAGGGGGAAATCCGGGGAGCTGTTTTTT
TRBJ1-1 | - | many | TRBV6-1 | CASSQGSTEAFF | TGTGCCAGCAGCCAGGGTTCCACTGAAGCTTTCTTT
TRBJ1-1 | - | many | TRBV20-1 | CSARRGMNTEAFF | TGCAGTGCTAGACGGGGAATGAACACTGAAGCTTTCTTT
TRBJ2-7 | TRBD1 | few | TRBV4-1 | CASSQEGTGTNYEQYF | TGCGCCAGCAGCCAAGAAGGGACAGGAACCAACTACGAGCAGTACTTC
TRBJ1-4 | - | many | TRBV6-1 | CASSKNEKLFF | TGTGCCAGCAGCAAGAATGAAAAACTGTTTTTT
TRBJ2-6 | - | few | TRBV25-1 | CASSPPAGAEDGANVLTF | TGTGCCAGCAGTCCCCCGGCAGGGGCTGAAGATGGGGCCAACGTCCTGACTTTC
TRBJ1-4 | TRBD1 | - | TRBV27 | CASRAGQTNEKLFF | TGTGCCAGCAGGGCGGGACAGACTAATGAAAAACTGTTTTTT
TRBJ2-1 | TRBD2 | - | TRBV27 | CASSNGGGYNEQFF | TGTGCCAGCAGTAACGGCGGGGGCTACAATGAGCAGTTCTTC
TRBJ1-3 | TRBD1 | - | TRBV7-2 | CASSFTGGSSGNTIYF | TGTGCCAGCAGCTTTACAGGGGGCTCCTCTGGAAACACCATATATTTT
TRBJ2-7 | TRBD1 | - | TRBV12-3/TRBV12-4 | CASRFGTGNTYEQYF | TGTGCCAGCAGATTCGGGACAGGGAACACCTACGAGCAGTACTTC
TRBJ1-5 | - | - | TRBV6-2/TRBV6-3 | CASRDARYSDQPQHF | TGTGCCAGCAGGGATGCCAGGTATAGCGATCAGCCCCAGCATTTT
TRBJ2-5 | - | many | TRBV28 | CASGGTPIQETQYF | TGTGCCAGCGGAGGGACACCCATCCAAGAGACCCAGTACTTC
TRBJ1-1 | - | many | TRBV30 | CAWSDRVWMNTEAFF | TGTGCCTGGAGTGACAGGGTCTGGATGAACACTGAAGCTTTCTTT
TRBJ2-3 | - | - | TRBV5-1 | CASSLVGGDTQYF | TGCGCCAGCAGCTTGGTTGGGGGAGATACGCAGTATTTT
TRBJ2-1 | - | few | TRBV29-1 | CSGIMPRYEQFF | TGCAGCGGGATTATGCCCCGTTATGAGCAGTTCTTC
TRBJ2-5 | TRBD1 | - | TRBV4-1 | CASSQERTGVETQYF | TGCGCCAGCAGCCAAGAGAGGACAGGGGTAGAGACCCAGTACTTC
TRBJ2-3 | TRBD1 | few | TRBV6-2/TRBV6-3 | CASSLGQNSPGDTQYF | TGTGCCAGCAGTTTGGGACAGAACTCCCCCGGAGATACGCAGTATTTT
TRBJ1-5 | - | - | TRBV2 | CTSSGGDYSNQPQHF | TGTACCAGCAGTGGTGGGGATTATAGCAATCAGCCCCAGCATTTT
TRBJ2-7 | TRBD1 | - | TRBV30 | CAWNPTGIFPYEQYF | TGTGCCTGGAATCCGACAGGGATCTTTCCCTACGAGCAGTACTTC
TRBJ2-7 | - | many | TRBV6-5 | CASSYSITDQTYEQYF | TGTGCCAGCAGTTACTCGATCACGGACCAGACCTACGAGCAGTACTTC
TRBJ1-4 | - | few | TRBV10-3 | CAISEFTGEKLFF | TGTGCCATCAGTGAGTTCACGGGTGAAAAACTGTTTTTT
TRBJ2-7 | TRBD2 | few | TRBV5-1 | CASSATSVATTQYF | TGCGCCAGCAGCGCCACTAGCGTCGCTACGACGCAGTACTTC